These 21 T cell receptor beta chains were sequenced from one sample in a study of cytomegalovirus exposure and HLA in healthy donors. PCR used 60 Vbeta primers and 13 Jbeta primers. TCRdb keeps only in-frame clones here, not all; method: immunoSEQ multiplex PCR. The repertoire holds approximately 210,000 clones, about 76% seen once, with around 1.6% in the top ten. The sequenced material came from PBMCs. The origin of the receptors is a woman aged 50 to 65 in good health and CMV-seronegative.

This chain uses TRBV7-8 with TRBJ1-1; no reliable D call. The CDR3 is 13 residues long. The germline V and J ends were trimmed by 6 bases and 1 base, with 9 bases remaining between them. The germline V gene has CDR1 SGHVS and CDR2 FQNEAQ. The CDR3 DNA follows: TGTGCCAGCAGTCCACGGGGGAACACTGAAGCTTTCTTT. Protein: CASSPRGNTEAFF.

The chain recombines TRBV13 with TRBJ2-3; possible D gene TRBD2, 6 bases. The CDR3 totals 17 residues. Trimming removed 2 bases from V and 1 base from J, with 16 bases in between. Germline V CDR1 and CDR2: PRHDT, FYEKMQ (reference sequence). The CDR3 sequence: CASSLNRGTGGTDTQYF. CDR3 nucleotide sequence: TGTGCCAGCAGCTTAAATCGAGGGACGGGGGGCACAGATACGCAGTATTTT.

This chain uses TRBV15 with TRBJ1-5, with 9 bases fitting TRBD1. The CDR3 runs 15 residues. Losses at the gene ends were 3 bases for V and 9 bases for J; bases not matched to a gene: 9. The germline V gene encodes CDR1 LNHNV and CDR2 YYDKDF (reference sequence). CDR3 sequence: CATSSEAGTGLPQHF. CDR3 DNA sequence: TGTGCCACCAGCAGTGAAGCCGGGACAGGGTTGCCCCAGCATTTT.

CDR3 nucleotide sequence: TGTGCCAGCAGCTTAACCGCGGGGACTCCCTACGAGCAGTACTTC. Translating it yields CASSLTAGTPYEQYF. The V call is TRBV7-9, the J call TRBJ2-7; D is perhaps TRBD2 (6 bases). V was cut by 2 bases and J by 2 bases, with 13 bases left in between. Germline-derived CDR1 and CDR2 are SEHNR and FQNEAQ (reference sequence). The length of the CDR3 is 15 residues.

The chain recombines TRBV2 with TRBJ1-5, with TRBD1 identical over 9 bases. Trimming cost V 6 bases and J 5 bases; bases outside gene matches: 14. The CDR3 length is 17 residues. Per germline, CDR1 SNHLY and CDR2 FYNNEI. CDR3 sequence: CASRWGQGSLFDQPQHF. DNA of the CDR3: TGTGCCAGCAGATGGGGACAGGGAAGTCTTTTCGATCAGCCCCAGCATTTT.

This chain uses TRBV6-1 with TRBJ1-4; D remains ambiguous. Germline lookup yields CDR1 MNHNS and CDR2 SASEGT. The CDR3 covers 14 residues. The ends were cut back, 4 bases at V and 4 bases at J, with 10 bases in the middle. CDR3: CASSGQVNNEKLFF. CDR3 sequence (DNA): TGTGCCAGCAGTGGTCAGGTGAATAATGAAAAACTGTTTTTT.

V is TRBV6-4 and J is TRBJ1-2, with D unclear. The CDR3 has 18 residues. The V end was cut by 0 bases, the J end by 4 bases, with 21 bases between. In germline, CDR1 is MRHNA, CDR2 SNTAGT. CDR3 nucleotides: TGTGCCAGCAGTGACTCGAGGTTACCGGCTACACTTACCTATGGCTACACCTTC. Amino acids: CASSDSRLPATLTYGYTF.

There are a few counts of this clone. As DNA, the CDR3 is TGTGCCAGCAGCATGGACAGGGTATCCGGGGAGCTGTTTTTT. Its translation is CASSMDRVSGELFF. J is TRBJ2-2 and V is TRBV7-2; 8 nucleotides line up with TRBD1. The trim removed 5 bases at V and 6 bases at J, leaving 5 bases unmatched. There are 14 residues in the CDR3. The germline CDR1 and CDR2 sequences are SGHTA and FQGNSA. Using reference TRBV7-2 and TRBJ2-2 for the parts outside the CDR3, the full variable domain is GAGVSQSPSNKVTEKGKDVELRCDPISGHTALYWYRQSLGQGLEFLIYFQGNSAPDKSGLPSDRFSAERTGGSVSTLTIQRTQQEDSAVYLCASSMDRVSGELFFGEGSRLTVL.

The chain recombines TRBV9 with TRBJ2-1; 7 bases align to TRBD1. Germline V gene lookup returns CDR1 SGDLS and CDR2 YYNGEE. CDR3 size: 16 residues. The J segment lost 7 bases and the V segment lost 3 bases, leaving 13 bases of the junction unmatched. CDR3 in DNA: TGTGCCAGCAGCGCCCGGACAGGCCCACGAGGGAATGAGCAGTTCTTC. Protein sequence: CASSARTGPRGNEQFF.

The rearrangement links TRBV5-8 to TRBJ1-5; the match to TRBD1 covers 7 bases. J was trimmed by 7 bases and V by 2 bases; bases with no gene match: 0. The CDR3 is made up of 12 amino acids. In germline, CDR1 is SGHTS, CDR2 YDEGEE. The CDR3 loop is CASSFRGQPQHF. The CDR3 bases are TGTGCCAGCAGCTTCAGGGGGCAGCCCCAGCATTTT.

This clone was counted once. The gene calls are TRBV5-1 and TRBJ2-1, with D possibly TRBD1 on 7 matching bases. The CDR3 runs to 14 residues. Per the germline V gene, CDR1 is SGHRS and CDR2 is YFSETQ. Trimming left V 4 bases short and J 9 bases short, with 17 bases between. As DNA, the CDR3 is TGCGCCAGCAGCGTCCAGGGGGGTCCCAGTGAGCAGTTCTTC. As protein: CASSVQGGPSEQFF.

This chain links TRBV28 with TRBJ1-2; D may be TRBD1 (5 bases). The ends were cut back, 6 bases at V and 4 bases at J, with 18 bases in the middle. Germline CDR1 MDHEN, CDR2 SYDVKM. CDR3 length: 15 amino acids. DNA of the CDR3: TGTGCCAGCAGCGGGGGAGCGAAGAGCTCCTATGGCTACACCTTC. Its protein is CASSGGAKSSYGYTF.

V gene TRBV7-3 combines with J gene TRBJ1-1; no reliable D call. The CDR3 is made up of 13 amino acids. V was pared by 3 bases and J by 1 base, with 6 bases between. Germline V CDR1 and CDR2: SGHTA, FQGTGA. CDR3 sequence reads: CASSFPGNTEAFF. The CDR3 coding sequence is TGTGCCAGCAGCTTTCCAGGGAACACTGAAGCTTTCTTT.

The chain joins TRBV28 to TRBJ1-5; no reliable D call. Germline CDR1 MDHEN, CDR2 SYDVKM. CDR3 length equals 15 residues. V shed 8 bases and J shed 2 bases, with 16 bases lying between them. The CDR3 protein is CASFLTGSRNQPQHF. The CDR3 DNA reads TGTGCCAGCTTCCTGACGGGGAGTCGCAATCAGCCCCAGCATTTT.

This clone turned up a few times. The rearrangement links TRBV7-9 to TRBJ1-2; 7 bases are shared with TRBD1. The CDR3 runs to 16 residues. V shed 4 bases, J shed 2 bases, and the junction held 10 bases outside the gene matches. Germline CDR1 is SEHNR and CDR2 is FQNEAQ (reference sequence). The CDR3 region is CASSSSTRDRNYGYTF. The CDR3 DNA follows: TGTGCCAGCAGCTCTAGCACCCGGGACAGAAACTATGGCTACACCTTC.

This chain links TRBV6-1 with TRBJ2-5; D unclear. Judging by the DNA end, TRBJ2-7 fits better; the J call may be wrong. The CDR3 totals 13 residues. The germline gives CDR1 MNHNS, CDR2 SASEGT. The CDR3 DNA follows: TGTGCCAGCAGTGGAACGTCCCGTACCGAGCAGTACTTC. The encoded protein is CASSGTSRTEQYF.

This clone was seen only once. The V and J genes are TRBV4-1 and TRBJ2-3, with 11 bases identical to TRBD1. Looked up from germline, CDR1 is MGHRA and CDR2 is YSYEKL. The CDR3 totals 16 residues. The V and J ends lost 6 bases and 3 bases, in that order; junction bases with no gene match: 8. CDR3 in amino acids: CASRVTGTGGTDTQYF. CDR3 bases: TGCGCCAGCAGGGTAACCGGGACAGGGGGGACAGATACGCAGTATTTT.

The rearrangement links TRBV28 to TRBJ1-4; TRBD1 might be the D (6 bases). Trimming took 8 bases from V and 4 from J, leaving 20 bases between them. CDR3 length: 16 residues. Germline assignment: CDR1 MDHEN and CDR2 SYDVKM. The chain's CDR3 is CASGQVRQVFNEKLFF. The CDR3 DNA follows: TGTGCCAGCGGACAAGTTCGACAGGTTTTTAATGAAAAACTGTTTTTT.

The chain joins TRBV4-1 to TRBJ2-2; 7 bases are a match to TRBD1. Unmatched junction bases numbered 5, after V lost 6 bases and J lost 1 base. Per germline, CDR1 MGHRA and CDR2 YSYEKL. The CDR3 is made up of 15 amino acids. This chain's CDR3 is CASRKQGMNTGELFF. CDR3 DNA: TGCGCCAGCAGGAAACAGGGGATGAACACCGGGGAGCTGTTTTTT.

The chain has TRBV4-1 and TRBJ2-3; no clear D gene. The germline V gene encodes CDR1 MGHRA and CDR2 YSYEKL. V was shortened by 0 bases and J by 4 bases, with 8 bases between the two germline ends. This CDR3 is 14 amino acids long. This chain's CDR3 is CASSQELFADTQYF. CDR3 DNA: TGCGCCAGCAGCCAAGAACTCTTCGCAGATACGCAGTATTTT.

V and J are TRBV5-8 and TRBJ1-2; no reliable D call. This CDR3 has 16 amino acids. V was shortened by 4 bases and J by 3 bases, with 19 bases between the two germline ends. In germline, CDR1 is SGHTS, CDR2 YDEGEE. The CDR3 loop reads CASSLRAGFGDYGYTF. CDR3 nucleotide sequence: TGTGCCAGCAGCCTACGAGCGGGGTTTGGGGACTATGGCTACACCTTC. Using reference TRBV5-8 and TRBJ1-2 for the parts outside the CDR3, the full variable domain is EAGVTQSPTHLIKTRGQQATLRCSPISGHTSVYWYQQALGLGLQFLLWYDEGEERNRGNFPPRFSGRQFPNYSSELNVNALELEDSALYLCASSLRAGFGDYGYTFGSGTRLTVV.